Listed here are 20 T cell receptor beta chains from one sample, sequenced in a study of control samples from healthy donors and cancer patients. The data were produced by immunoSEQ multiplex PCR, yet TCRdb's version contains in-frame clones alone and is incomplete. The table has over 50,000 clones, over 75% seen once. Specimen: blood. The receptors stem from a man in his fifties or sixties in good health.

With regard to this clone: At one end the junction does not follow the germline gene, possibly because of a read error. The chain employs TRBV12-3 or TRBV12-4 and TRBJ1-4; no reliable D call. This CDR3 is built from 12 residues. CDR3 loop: CASSFGVDRPDF. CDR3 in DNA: TGTGCCAGCAGTTTTGGAGTGGACCGACCAGATTTT.

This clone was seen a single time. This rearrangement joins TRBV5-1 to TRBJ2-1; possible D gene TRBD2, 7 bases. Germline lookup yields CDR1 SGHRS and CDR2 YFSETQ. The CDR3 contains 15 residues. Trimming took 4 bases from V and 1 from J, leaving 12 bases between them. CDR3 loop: CASSRTAGSYNEQFF. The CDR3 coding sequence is TGCGCCAGCAGCCGGACAGCGGGATCCTACAATGAGCAGTTCTTC.

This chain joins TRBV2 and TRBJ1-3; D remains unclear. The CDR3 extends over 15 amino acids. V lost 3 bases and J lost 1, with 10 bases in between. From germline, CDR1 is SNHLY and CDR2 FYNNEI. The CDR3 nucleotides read TGTGCCAGCAGTGAGGGCCCCTTATCTGGAAACACCATATATTTT. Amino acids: CASSEGPLSGNTIYF.

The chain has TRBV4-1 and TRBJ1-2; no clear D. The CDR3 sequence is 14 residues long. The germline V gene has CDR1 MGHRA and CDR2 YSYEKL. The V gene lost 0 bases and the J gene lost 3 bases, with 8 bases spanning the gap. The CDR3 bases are TGCGCCAGCAGCCAAGAGGAGGGAGACTATGGCTACACCTTC. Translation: CASSQEEGDYGYTF.

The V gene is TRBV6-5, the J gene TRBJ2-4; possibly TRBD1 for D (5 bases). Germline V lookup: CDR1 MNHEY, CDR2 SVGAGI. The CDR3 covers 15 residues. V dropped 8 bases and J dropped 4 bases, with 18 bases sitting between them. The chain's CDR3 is CASVTTAIVKNIQYF. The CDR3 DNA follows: TGTGCCAGCGTGACGACAGCCATCGTAAAAAACATTCAGTACTTC.

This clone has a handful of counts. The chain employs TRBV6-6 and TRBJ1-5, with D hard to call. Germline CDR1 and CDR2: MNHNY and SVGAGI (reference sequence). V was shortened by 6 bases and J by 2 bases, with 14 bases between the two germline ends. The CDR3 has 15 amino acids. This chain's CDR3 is CASSPTLRGNQPQHF. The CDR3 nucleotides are TGTGCCAGCAGCCCGACCCTGAGGGGCAATCAGCCCCAGCATTTT.

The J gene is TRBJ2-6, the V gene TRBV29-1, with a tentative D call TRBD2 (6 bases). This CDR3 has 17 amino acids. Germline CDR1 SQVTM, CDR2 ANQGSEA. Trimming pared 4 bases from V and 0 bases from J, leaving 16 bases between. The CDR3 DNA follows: TGCAGCGTTGCCGGGACTGCTAAAATCTCTGGGGCCAACGTCCTGACTTTC. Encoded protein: CSVAGTAKISGANVLTF.

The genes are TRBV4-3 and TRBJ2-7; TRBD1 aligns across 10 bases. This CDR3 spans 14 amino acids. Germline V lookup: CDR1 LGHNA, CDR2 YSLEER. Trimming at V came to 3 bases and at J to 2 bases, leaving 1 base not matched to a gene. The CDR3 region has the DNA TGCGCCAGCAGCCACGGGACAGGGGCCTACGAGCAGTACTTC. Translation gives CASSHGTGAYEQYF.

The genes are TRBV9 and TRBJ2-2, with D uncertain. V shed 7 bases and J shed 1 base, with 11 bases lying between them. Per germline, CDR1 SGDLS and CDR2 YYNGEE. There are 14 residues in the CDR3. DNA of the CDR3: TGTGCCAGCCACCGAGACATGAACACCGGGGAGCTGTTTTTT. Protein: CASHRDMNTGELFF.

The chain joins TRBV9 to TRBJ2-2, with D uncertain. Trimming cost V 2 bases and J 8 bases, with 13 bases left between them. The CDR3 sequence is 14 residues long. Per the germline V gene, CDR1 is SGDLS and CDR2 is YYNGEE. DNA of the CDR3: TGTGCCAGCAGCGTTCCTTTTACGGGTGGGGAGCTGTTTTTT. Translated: CASSVPFTGGELFF.

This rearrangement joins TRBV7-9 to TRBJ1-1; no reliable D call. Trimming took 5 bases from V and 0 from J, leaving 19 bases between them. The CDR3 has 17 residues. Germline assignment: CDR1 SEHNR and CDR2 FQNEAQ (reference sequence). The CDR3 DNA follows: TGTGCCAGCAGCCCTGGGAAGCGAGGTCCTATGAACACTGAAGCTTTCTTT. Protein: CASSPGKRGPMNTEAFF.

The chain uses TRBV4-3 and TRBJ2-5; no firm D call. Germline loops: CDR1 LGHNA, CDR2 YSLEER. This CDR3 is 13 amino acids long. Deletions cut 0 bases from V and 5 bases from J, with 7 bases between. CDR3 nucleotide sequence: TGCGCCAGCAGCCAAGAACTTCGGGAGACCCAGTACTTC. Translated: CASSQELRETQYF.

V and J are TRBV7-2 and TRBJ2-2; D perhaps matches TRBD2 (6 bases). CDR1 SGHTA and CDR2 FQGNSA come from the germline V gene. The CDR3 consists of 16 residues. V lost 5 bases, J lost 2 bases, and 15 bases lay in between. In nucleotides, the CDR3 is TGTGCCAGCAGCCTCATGAGCGGGCCCAACACCGGGGAGCTGTTTTTT. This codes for CASSLMSGPNTGELFF.

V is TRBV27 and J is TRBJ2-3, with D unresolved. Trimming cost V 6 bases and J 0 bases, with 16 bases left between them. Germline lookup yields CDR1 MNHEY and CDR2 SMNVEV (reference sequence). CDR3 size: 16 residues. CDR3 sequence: CASRPTSASSTDTQYF. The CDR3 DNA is TGTGCCAGCAGACCGACGTCGGCCTCTAGCACAGATACGCAGTATTTT.

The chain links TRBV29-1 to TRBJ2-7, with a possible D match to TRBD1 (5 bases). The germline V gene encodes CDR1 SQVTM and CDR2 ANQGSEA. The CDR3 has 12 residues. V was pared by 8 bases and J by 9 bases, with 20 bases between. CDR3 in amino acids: CSIIVPGHGQYF. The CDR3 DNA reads TGCAGCATTATTGTCCCCGGACACGGGCAGTACTTC.

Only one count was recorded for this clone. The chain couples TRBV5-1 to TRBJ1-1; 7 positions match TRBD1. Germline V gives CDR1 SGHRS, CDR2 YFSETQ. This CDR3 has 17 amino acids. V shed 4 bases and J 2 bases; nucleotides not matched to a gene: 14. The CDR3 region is CASSATGATDINTEAFF. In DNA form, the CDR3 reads TGCGCCAGCAGCGCAACAGGGGCCACAGACATAAACACTGAAGCTTTCTTT. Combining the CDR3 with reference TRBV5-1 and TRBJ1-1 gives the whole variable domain KAGVTQTPRYLIKTRGQQVTLSCSPISGHRSVSWYQQTPGQGLQFLFEYFSETQRNKGNFPGRFSGRQFSNSRSEMNVSTLELGDSALYLCASSATGATDINTEAFFGQGTRLTVV.

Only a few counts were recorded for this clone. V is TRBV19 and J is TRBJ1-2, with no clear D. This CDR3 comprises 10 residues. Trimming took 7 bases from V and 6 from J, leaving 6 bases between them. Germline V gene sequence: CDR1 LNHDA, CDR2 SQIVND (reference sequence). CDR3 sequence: CASIGNGYTF. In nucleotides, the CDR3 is TGTGCCAGTATTGGAAATGGCTACACCTTC.

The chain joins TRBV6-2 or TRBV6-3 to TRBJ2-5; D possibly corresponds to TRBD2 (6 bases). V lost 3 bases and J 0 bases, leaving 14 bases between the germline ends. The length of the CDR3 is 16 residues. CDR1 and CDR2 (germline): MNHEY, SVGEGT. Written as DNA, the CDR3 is TGTGCCAGCAGTTATGGACTATCATCGAACCAAGAGACCCAGTACTTC. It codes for CASSYGLSSNQETQYF.

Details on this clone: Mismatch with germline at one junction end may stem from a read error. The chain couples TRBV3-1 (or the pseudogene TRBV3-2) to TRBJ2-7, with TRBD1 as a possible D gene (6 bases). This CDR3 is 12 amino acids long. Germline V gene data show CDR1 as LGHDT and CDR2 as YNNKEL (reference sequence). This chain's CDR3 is CASSQDSNRATF. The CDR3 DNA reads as TGTGCCAGCAGCCAAGATTCCAACAGGGCGACCTTC.

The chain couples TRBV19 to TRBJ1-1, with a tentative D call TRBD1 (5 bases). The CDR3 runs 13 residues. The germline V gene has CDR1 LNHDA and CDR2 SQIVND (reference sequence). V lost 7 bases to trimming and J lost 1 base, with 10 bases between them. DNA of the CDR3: TGTGCCAGTACCCCACAGGAGAACACTGAAGCTTTCTTT. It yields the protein CASTPQENTEAFF.